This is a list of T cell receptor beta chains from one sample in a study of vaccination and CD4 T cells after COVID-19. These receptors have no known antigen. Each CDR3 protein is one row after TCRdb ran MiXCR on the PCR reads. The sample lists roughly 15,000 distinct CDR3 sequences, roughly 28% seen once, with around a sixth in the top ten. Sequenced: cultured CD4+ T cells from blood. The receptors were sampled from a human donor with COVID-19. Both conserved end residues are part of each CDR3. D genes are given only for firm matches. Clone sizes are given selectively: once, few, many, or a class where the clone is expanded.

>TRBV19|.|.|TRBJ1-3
TGTGCCAGTAGTATAGCGAGACGAGCCTCTGGAAACACCATATATTTT
CASSIARRASGNTIYF
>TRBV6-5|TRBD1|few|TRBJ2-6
TGTGCCAGCAGTTACGGGGACAGGGCCGCTGGGGCCAACGTCCTGACTTTC
CASSYGDRAAGANVLTF
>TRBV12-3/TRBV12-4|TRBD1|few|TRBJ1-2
TGTGCCAGCGGCCTGGGGGACAGTAACTATGGCTACACCTTC
CASGLGDSNYGYTF
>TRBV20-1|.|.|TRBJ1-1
TGCAGTGCTAGAGATCCAGGGGAGGCTTTCTTT
CSARDPGEAFF
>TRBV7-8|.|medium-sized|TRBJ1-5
TGTGCCAGCAGCTTGGCAGGGAACTCCAATCAGCCCCAGCATTTT
CASSLAGNSNQPQHF
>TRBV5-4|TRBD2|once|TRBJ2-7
TGTGCCAGCAGCGCCGCACCGGGACTAGGCGAGCAGTACTTC
CASSAAPGLGEQYF
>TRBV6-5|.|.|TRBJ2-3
TGTGCCAGCAGTTACTTCGGGGGAGAGACAGATACGCAGTATTTT
CASSYFGGETDTQYF
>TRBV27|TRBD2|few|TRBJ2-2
TGTGCCAGCAACTCACGGGGGGAAACCGGGGAGCTGTTTTTT
CASNSRGETGELFF
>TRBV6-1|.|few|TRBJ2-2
TGTGCCAGCAGACCCCTCGACACCGGGGAGCTGTTTTTT
CASRPLDTGELFF
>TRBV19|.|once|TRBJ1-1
TGTGCCAGTAGTATTTCGGGGAGAACTGAAGCTTTCTTT
CASSISGRTEAFF
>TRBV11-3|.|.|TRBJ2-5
TGTGCCAGCAGCTTAGGCGGTTCTAGCGAGACCCAGTACTTC
CASSLGGSSETQYF
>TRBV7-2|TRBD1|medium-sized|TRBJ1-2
TGTGCCAGCTTACCTGGACAGGGGAGGAACTATGGCTACACCTTC
CASLPGQGRNYGYTF
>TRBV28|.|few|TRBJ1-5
TGTGCCAGCGGTGGGTTATTCTCTGACAATAGCAATCAGCCCCAGCATTTT
CASGGLFSDNSNQPQHF
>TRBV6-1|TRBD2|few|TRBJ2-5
TGTGCCAGCAGCTCCTGGCTAGCGGGGACGCAAGAGACCCAGTACTTC
CASSSWLAGTQETQYF
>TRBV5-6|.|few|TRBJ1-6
TGTGCCAGCAGCTTGGCCTCCGCCAGGCGGAATTCACCCCTCCACTTT
CASSLASARRNSPLHF
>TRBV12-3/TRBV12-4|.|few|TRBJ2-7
TGTGCCAGCAGTTTTGGGGGGCCAGCCCCTACCGAGCAGTACTTC
CASSFGGPAPTEQYF
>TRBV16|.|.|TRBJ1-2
TGTGCCAGCAGCCACTTGGTGGGGGGCCGAGGCTACACCTTC
CASSHLVGGRGYTF
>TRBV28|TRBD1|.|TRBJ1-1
TGTGCCAGCAGAACAGGGGGCGATGAAGCTTTCTTT
CASRTGGDEAFF
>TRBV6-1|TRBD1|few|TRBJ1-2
TGTGCCAGCACCGGACAGGGGGCGTCTTCCCGTTATGGCTACACCTTC
CASTGQGASSRYGYTF
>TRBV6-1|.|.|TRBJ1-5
TGTGCCAGCAGCCGATACACAGGGTCTGGCAATCAGCCCCAGCATTTT
CASSRYTGSGNQPQHF
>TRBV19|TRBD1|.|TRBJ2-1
TGTGCCAGTAGTACCAGGGGGCAATACAATGAGCAGTTCTTC
CASSTRGQYNEQFF
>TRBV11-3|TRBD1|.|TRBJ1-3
TGTGCCAGCAGCTCTCTGGACAGGTGGAAAGGAGGAAACACCATATATTTT
CASSSLDRWKGGNTIYF
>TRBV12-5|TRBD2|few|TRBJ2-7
TGTGCTAGTGGTTCCAGGGTAGGGCTAGCGGGGGGGATTAACTACGAGCAGTACTTC
CASGSRVGLAGGINYEQYF
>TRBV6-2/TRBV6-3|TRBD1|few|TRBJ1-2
TGTGCCAGCAGTTCGGGCGGGACAGGGGGCGGAGGAGGCTACACCTTC
CASSSGGTGGGGGYTF
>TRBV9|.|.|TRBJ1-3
TGTGCCAGCAGCGTAGGAGTGTCTGGAAACACCATATATTTT
CASSVGVSGNTIYF
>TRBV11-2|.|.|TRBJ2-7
TGTGCCAGCAGCGCAGGGGAGTTGTACGAGCAGTACTTC
CASSAGELYEQYF
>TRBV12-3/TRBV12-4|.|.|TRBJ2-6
TGTGCCAGCACCACCCAAGGTGGGGCCAACGTCCTGACTTTC
CASTTQGGANVLTF